This T cell receptor (beta chain) was recorded in a study of beta chain features in type 1 diabetes. General study findings and limits: Among type 1 diabetes patients, VDJ junctions had fewer insertions and more deletions. PCR could preferentially amplify shorter templates, alike in patients and controls. Moderate but significant shortening of TCRB CDR3s was recorded in all four CD4+ subsets from Type 1 diabetes patients.

The entirety of the isolated RNA underwent reverse transcription, so expressed TCRB transcripts were sequenced. Approximately 3.5 million reads was the average for naive, central memory and regulatory T cell samples. The method was immunoSEQ multiplex PCR; TCRdb's version includes in-frame clones alone and lacks a portion of them. Among approximately 150,000 clones, almost 65% were seen once, and the ten largest hold about 0.091%. About this clone: What it recognizes is unknown.

Germline values: CDR1 GTSNPN, CDR2 SVGIG (reference sequence). The trim removed 3 bases at V and 4 bases at J, leaving 11 bases unmatched. The CDR3 has 16 residues. The V gene is TRBV30, the J gene TRBJ1-1; TRBD1 matches 10 bases. Sample: naive CD4+ T cells from blood. The TCR comes from a man aged 30 to 45 with type 1 diabetes. The CDR3 DNA follows: TGTGCCTGGAGACCCCATCCGGGACAGGGGCTCACTGAAGCTTTCTTT. Translation: CAWRPHPGQGLTEAFF.